The present TCR beta chain was sequenced within a study of blood T cell repertoires in COVID-19. Study summary: COVID-19 samples collected from the United States, Italy and Spain covered acute and convalescent phases. T cells, B-cell-depleted T cells, or PBMCs provided the cDNA or gDNA that served as material.

The authors' processing: Amplification of reference gene primers was used by the study to estimate nucleated cell counts. Libraries were prepared by immunoSEQ multiplex PCR; TCRdb keeps only in-frame clonotypes and omits some of them. V, J and clone size derive from that table, while D and trimming were established from the DNA sequence. Seen here are about 190,000 clones, 88% observed once, and the top ten hold around 1.1%. Trimming cost V 8 bases and J 2 bases, with 10 bases left between them. The CDR3 has 12 residues. CDR1 is SEHNR, CDR2 FQNEAQ, per germline (reference sequence). What was sequenced was peripheral blood. This TCR derives from a young man with acute or convalescent COVID-19. This sequence joins TRBV7-9 and TRBJ2-7; tentatively, D is TRBD1 (6 bases). CDR3 sequence: CASRDTPYEQYF. Here the CDR3 DNA reads TGTGCCAGCCGGGACACACCCTACGAGCAGTACTTC.